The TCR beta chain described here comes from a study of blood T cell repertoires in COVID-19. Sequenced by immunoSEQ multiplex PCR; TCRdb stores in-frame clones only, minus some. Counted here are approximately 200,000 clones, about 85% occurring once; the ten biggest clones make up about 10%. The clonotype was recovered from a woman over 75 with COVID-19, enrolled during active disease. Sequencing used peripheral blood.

The CDR3 DNA reads as TGCGCCAGCAGCTTGGACGGTGATAGCAATCAGCCCCAGCATTTT. It translates to CASSLDGDSNQPQHF. V gene TRBV5-1 combines with J gene TRBJ1-5, with D unclear. The CDR3 runs to 15 residues. Germline V gene data show CDR1 as SGHRS and CDR2 as YFSETQ. The V and J ends lost 0 bases and 0 bases respectively, with 7 bases between them.